Below are 26 T cell receptor beta chains sequenced from a single sample in a study of cytomegalovirus exposure and HLA in healthy donors. Researchers ran the PCR with 60 Vbeta and 13 Jbeta primers. Method: immunoSEQ multiplex PCR; TCRdb's copy keeps in-frame clones and lacks some. This sample carries 190,000 or so clones, around 86% of them seen once, and the ten largest clones take 1.5% to 2%. Specimen: PBMCs. Every receptor here comes from a man aged 50 to 60 in good health and CMV-seronegative.

The chain has TRBV19 and TRBJ2-5; maybe TRBD2 (6 bases). The germline CDR1 and CDR2 sequences are LNHDA and SQIVND (reference sequence). CDR3 length equals 13 residues. Deletions cut 4 bases from V and 4 bases from J, with 10 bases between. CDR3 in amino acids: CASSRRRGETQYF. The CDR3 DNA reads as TGTGCCAGTAGTAGAAGGAGGGGAGAGACCCAGTACTTC.

This clone has just a few counts. This chain links TRBV6-1 with TRBJ1-1, with D uncertain. V was trimmed by 4 bases and J by 0 bases, leaving 6 bases between them. Germline lookup yields CDR1 MNHNS and CDR2 SASEGT. The CDR3 consists of 13 residues. The CDR3 nucleotides read TGTGCCAGCAGTGGGCAGGTGAACACTGAAGCTTTCTTT. This gives the protein CASSGQVNTEAFF.

The V and J genes are TRBV4-3 and TRBJ1-2; TRBD1 matches at 7 bases. V shed 4 bases, J shed 4 bases, and the junction held 3 bases outside the gene matches. The CDR3 spans 13 residues. The V gene's germline CDR1 is LGHNA and CDR2 YSLEER. This CDR3 is CASSRDRIYGYTF. The CDR3 DNA sequence: TGCGCCAGCAGCCGGGACAGAATCTATGGCTACACCTTC.

The genes are TRBV5-4 and TRBJ2-2; D uncertain. The germline V gene encodes CDR1 SGHNT and CDR2 YYREEE (reference sequence). The CDR3 length is 13 residues. Trimming removed 3 bases from V and 7 bases from J, with 10 bases in between. This CDR3 is CASSSKLGGELFF. In DNA form, the CDR3 reads TGTGCCAGCAGCTCGAAACTTGGCGGGGAGCTGTTTTTT.

The chain uses TRBV30 and TRBJ2-7; D is unclear. The CDR3 is made up of 14 amino acids. Trimming left V 3 bases short and J 0 bases short, with 12 bases between. Germline V gene data show CDR1 as GTSNPN and CDR2 as SVGIG (reference sequence). CDR3 protein: CAWSRGYSSYEQYF. The CDR3 region has the DNA TGTGCCTGGAGCCGTGGGTACAGCTCCTACGAGCAGTACTTC.

The rearrangement uses TRBV6-1 and TRBJ1-5; D unresolved. The germline V and J ends were trimmed by 5 bases and 2 bases, with 10 bases remaining between them. The CDR3 loop spans 14 amino acids. The germline CDR1 and CDR2 sequences are MNHNS and SASEGT. Here the CDR3 reads CASSPSGGNQPQHF. Here the CDR3 DNA reads TGTGCCAGCAGTCCCTCGGGTGGCAATCAGCCCCAGCATTTT.

This clone has just a few counts. The chain carries TRBV25-1 and TRBJ1-1, with unresolved D. V was clipped by 6 bases and J by 1 base, with 6 bases between them. This CDR3 contains 12 residues. The germline CDR1 and CDR2 sequences are MGHDK and SYGVNS. CDR3 DNA: TGTGCCAGCAGGGAGCAGAACACTGAAGCTTTCTTT. Its translation: CASREQNTEAFF.

DNA for the CDR3: TGTGCCAGCAGCTTGTTGAGACTAGCGGGAGTCGATGAGCAGTTCTTC. Protein product: CASSLLRLAGVDEQFF. This chain connects TRBV5-4 to TRBJ2-1; 12 bases agree with TRBD2. The CDR3 runs to 16 residues. Germline V gene data show CDR1 as SGHNT and CDR2 as YYREEE (reference sequence). Trimming took 1 base from V and 8 from J; bases not matched to a gene: 7.

This chain links TRBV29-1 with TRBJ2-5; possible D gene TRBD2, 6 bases. Trimming pared 8 bases from V and 5 bases from J, leaving 15 bases between. The CDR3 totals 12 residues. Looked up from germline, CDR1 is SQVTM and CDR2 is ANQGSEA. The CDR3 DNA follows: TGCAGCCTCCGGGGAGGCGGTGAGACCCAGTACTTC. Translation gives CSLRGGGETQYF.

This chain joins TRBV6-1 and TRBJ2-5, with D possibly TRBD2 on 6 matching bases. Per the germline V gene, CDR1 is MNHNS and CDR2 is SASEGT. The CDR3 loop spans 11 amino acids. The V end was cut by 11 bases, the J end by 5 bases, with 12 bases between. CDR3 coding DNA: TGTGCCTCCGCGGGGAGTGAGACCCAGTACTTC. Translated, it gives CASAGSETQYF.

V is TRBV7-9 and J is TRBJ1-5, with D possibly being TRBD1 (5 bases). Germline assignment: CDR1 SEHNR and CDR2 FQNEAQ (reference sequence). The V gene lost 5 bases and the J gene lost 2 bases, with 10 bases spanning the gap. CDR3 length equals 14 residues. The CDR3 nucleotides read TGTGCCAGCAGCCCAGGGTCGGGCAATCAGCCCCAGCATTTT. Its translation: CASSPGSGNQPQHF.

This sequence joins TRBV18 and TRBJ1-2; TRBD1 matches at 7 bases. Unmatched junction bases numbered 6, after V lost 1 base and J lost 4 bases. CDR3 length: 15 residues. Germline V lookup: CDR1 KGHSH, CDR2 LQKENI. The CDR3 region is CASSPRTTGLYGYTF. The CDR3 region has the DNA TGTGCCAGCTCACCACGAACGACAGGGCTCTATGGCTACACCTTC. Full variable domain (missing parts from reference TRBV18 and TRBJ1-2): NAGVMQNPRHLVRRRGQEARLRCSPMKGHSHVYWYRQLPEEGLKFMVYLQKENIIDESGMPKERFSAEFPKEGPSILRIQQVVRGDSAAYFCASSPRTTGLYGYTFGSGTRLTVV.

The chain joins TRBV7-2 to TRBJ2-5; TRBD1 aligns across 10 bases. The junction had 7 bases not matched to a gene; V was cut back by 4 bases and J by 5 bases. Germline V gene sequence: CDR1 SGHTA, CDR2 FQGNSA. This CDR3 has 15 amino acids. For the CDR3, the DNA is TGTGCCAGCAGCTCCGACAGGGGGCGATTTGAGACCCAGTACTTC. Its translation: CASSSDRGRFETQYF. The full variable domain, its missing parts supplied by reference TRBV7-2 and TRBJ2-5, is GAGVSQSPSNKVTEKGKDVELRCDPISGHTALYWYRQSLGQGLEFLIYFQGNSAPDKSGLPSDRFSAERTGGSVSTLTIQRTQQEDSAVYLCASSSDRGRFETQYFGPGTRLLVL.

The J gene is TRBJ1-3, the V gene TRBV6-5; weak D call: TRBD1 (6 bases). In germline, CDR1 is MNHEY, CDR2 SVGAGI. This CDR3 has 15 residues. V was clipped by 6 bases and J by 4 bases, with 16 bases between them. CDR3 amino acids: CASSPLMGAGNTIYF. Here the CDR3 DNA reads TGTGCCAGCAGCCCCCTGATGGGGGCGGGAAACACCATATATTTT.

The genes are TRBV5-1 and TRBJ2-1; D unclear. Trimming shortened V by 0 bases and J by 2 bases, and 9 bases separated the two germline ends. This CDR3 is 15 amino acids long. Germline V gene lookup returns CDR1 SGHRS and CDR2 YFSETQ. Written as DNA, the CDR3 is TGCGCCAGCAGCTTGGCCGAGAGTCCCTACAATGAGCAGTTCTTC. Translation gives CASSLAESPYNEQFF.

The genes are TRBV12-5 and TRBJ1-1; no clear D. Germline CDR1 and CDR2: LGHNT and FRNRAP. The CDR3 extends over 12 amino acids. V lost 6 bases and J lost 1, with 6 bases in between. For the CDR3, the DNA is TGTGCTAGTGGAACTGAGAACACTGAAGCTTTCTTT. Translation gives CASGTENTEAFF.

The V and J genes are TRBV7-3 and TRBJ1-1; 7 bases agree with TRBD1. This CDR3 is built from 16 residues. The V and J ends lost 9 bases and 7 bases, in that order; junction bases with no gene match: 20. Germline CDR1 is SGHTA and CDR2 is FQGTGA. The CDR3 sequence: CASGRGPPTGLIEAFF. The CDR3 bases are TGTGCCAGTGGCAGAGGGCCTCCGACAGGGTTGATTGAAGCTTTCTTT.

This clone turned up a few times. This sequence joins TRBV12-5 and TRBJ1-4; D unresolved. Germline V lookup: CDR1 LGHNT, CDR2 FRNRAP. V lost 5 bases to trimming and J lost 6 bases, with 10 bases between them. The CDR3 length is 13 residues. The CDR3 DNA follows: TGTGCTAGTGGTCCTCGGCGGGATGAAAAACTGTTTTTT. Its protein is CASGPRRDEKLFF.

The genes are TRBV7-8 and TRBJ2-7, with 10 nucleotides matching TRBD2. The CDR3 is 15 amino acids. J gave up 1 base and V 1 base, and 1 base lay outside the gene matches. Germline values: CDR1 SGHVS, CDR2 FQNEAQ. This chain's CDR3 is CASSLGTSGSYEQYF. The CDR3 DNA follows: TGTGCCAGCAGCTTAGGGACTAGCGGTTCCTACGAGCAGTACTTC.

The chain joins TRBV7-2 to TRBJ1-2; D is perhaps TRBD1 (5 bases). CDR3 length equals 16 residues. Looked up from germline, CDR1 is SGHTA and CDR2 is FQGNSA. Trimming removed 5 bases from V and 1 base from J, with 17 bases in between. The CDR3 nucleotides read TGTGCCAGCAGCCTACCGGCGGGGGACTTTAACTATGGCTACACCTTC. It translates to CASSLPAGDFNYGYTF.

The chain joins TRBV4-1 to TRBJ2-7, with 9 nucleotides matching TRBD1. The CDR3 contains 15 residues. V trimming: 4 bases; J trimming: 5 bases; junction bases outside the gene matches: 9. Germline CDR1 and CDR2: MGHRA and YSYEKL. The CDR3: CASSPGGTGIDEQYF. The CDR3 nucleotides read TGCGCCAGCAGCCCGGGCGGGACAGGGATCGACGAGCAGTACTTC.

The chain carries TRBV6-6 and TRBJ2-7; TRBD1 is a possible D gene (5 bases). Deletions cut 7 bases from V and 2 bases from J, with 15 bases between. The CDR3 is made up of 14 amino acids. Germline V lookup: CDR1 MNHNY, CDR2 SVGAGI (reference sequence). In DNA form, the CDR3 reads TGTGCCAGCATCGACGGCAGGGAAACCTACGAGCAGTACTTC. Translated: CASIDGRETYEQYF.

This clone was picked up one time. V gene TRBV18 combines with J gene TRBJ2-7; 10 bases match TRBD1. Trimming removed 5 bases from V and 7 bases from J; junction bases left unmatched: 8. Looked up from germline, CDR1 is KGHSH and CDR2 is LQKENI. There are 14 residues in the CDR3. The CDR3 region is CASSASGTGAEQYF. In DNA form, the CDR3 reads TGTGCCAGCTCAGCCTCCGGGACAGGGGCTGAGCAGTACTTC.

This rearrangement joins TRBV7-2 to TRBJ2-2; 8 bases fit TRBD2. The ends lost 4 bases at V and 5 bases at J; junction bases unmatched: 9. This CDR3 spans 16 amino acids. CDR1 is SGHTA, CDR2 FQGNSA, per germline. CDR3: CASSSPSGLPTGELFF. The CDR3 bases are TGTGCCAGCAGCTCGCCTAGCGGGTTACCTACCGGGGAGCTGTTTTTT.

This clone is a singleton in its sample. The sample contains more than one DNA sequence encoding this CDR3. This chain joins TRBV5-1 and TRBJ2-2; maybe TRBD1 (5 bases). Trimming cost V 0 bases and J 1 base, with 7 bases left between them. The CDR3 sequence is 15 residues long. CDR1 SGHRS and CDR2 YFSETQ come from the germline V gene. The CDR3 sequence is CASSLGGLNTGELFF. CDR3 DNA sequence: TGCGCCAGCAGCTTGGGGGGCCTGAACACCGGGGAGCTGTTTTTT.

This chain links TRBV19 with TRBJ2-3; D may be TRBD1 (6 bases). V was shortened by 6 bases and J by 1 base, with 11 bases between the two germline ends. Germline CDR1 LNHDA, CDR2 SQIVND (reference sequence). The CDR3 runs to 14 residues. This chain's CDR3 is CASRSQGRTDTQYF. In nucleotides, the CDR3 is TGTGCCAGTAGATCCCAGGGGCGCACAGATACGCAGTATTTT.